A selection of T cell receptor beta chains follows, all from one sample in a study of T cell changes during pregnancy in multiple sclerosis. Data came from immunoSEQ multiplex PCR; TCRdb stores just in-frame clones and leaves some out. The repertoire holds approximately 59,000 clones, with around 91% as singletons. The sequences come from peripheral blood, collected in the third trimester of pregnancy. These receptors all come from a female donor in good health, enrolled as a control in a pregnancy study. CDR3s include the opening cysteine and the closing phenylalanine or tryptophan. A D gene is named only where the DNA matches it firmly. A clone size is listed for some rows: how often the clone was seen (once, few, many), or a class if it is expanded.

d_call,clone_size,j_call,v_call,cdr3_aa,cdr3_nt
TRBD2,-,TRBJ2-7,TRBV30,CAWSSGGVSYEQYF,TGTGCCTGGAGTAGCGGGGGGGTGTCCTACGAGCAGTACTTC
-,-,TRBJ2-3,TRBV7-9,CASSPVTDTQYF,TGTGCCAGCAGCCCCGTCACAGATACGCAGTATTTT
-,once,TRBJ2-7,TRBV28,CASSLVTGEQYF,TGTGCCAGCAGTTTAGTGACGGGGGAGCAGTACTTC
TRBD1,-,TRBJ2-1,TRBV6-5,CASSYSGTGADEQFF,TGTGCCAGCAGTTACTCCGGGACAGGGGCCGATGAGCAGTTCTTC
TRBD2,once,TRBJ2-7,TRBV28,CASSTLAGGRYEQYF,TGTGCCAGCAGTACGCTAGCGGGGGGGCGGTACGAGCAGTACTTC
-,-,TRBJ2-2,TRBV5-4,CASSSLGGGAGELFF,TGTGCCAGCAGCTCCCTCGGCGGAGGGGCCGGGGAGCTGTTTTTT
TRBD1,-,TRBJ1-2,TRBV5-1,CASSRTGGTDGYTF,TGCGCCAGCAGCAGGACAGGGGGCACGGATGGCTACACCTTC
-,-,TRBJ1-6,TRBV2,CATRGGTRNSPLHF,TGTGCCACCCGGGGGGGTACGCGTAATTCACCCCTCCACTTT
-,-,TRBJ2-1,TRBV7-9,CASSRSGFYNEQFF,TGTGCCAGCAGCCGAAGCGGGTTCTACAATGAGCAGTTCTTC
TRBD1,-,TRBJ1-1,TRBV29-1,CSVWTGTNTEAFF,TGCAGCGTTTGGACAGGGACGAACACTGAAGCTTTCTTT
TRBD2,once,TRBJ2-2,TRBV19,CASRRGLAGGSDTGELFF,TGTGCCAGTAGAAGAGGACTAGCGGGGGGATCGGACACCGGGGAGCTGTTTTTT
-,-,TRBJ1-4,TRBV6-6,CASSSRTWSEKLFF,TGTGCCAGCAGTTCCCGGACATGGAGTGAAAAACTGTTTTTT
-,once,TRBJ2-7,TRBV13,CASSLGTVSYEQYF,TGTGCCAGCAGCTTAGGGACAGTCTCCTACGAGCAGTACTTC
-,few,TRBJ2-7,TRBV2,CASSGSEQYF,TGTGCCAGCAGTGGTAGCGAGCAGTACTTC
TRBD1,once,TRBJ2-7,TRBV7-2,CASSPSRDRTAYEQYF,TGTGCCAGCAGCCCCTCCCGGGACAGGACGGCCTACGAGCAGTACTTC
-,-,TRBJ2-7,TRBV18,CASSPGDRLVEQYF,TGTGCCAGCTCACCAGGCGACAGGCTCGTGGAGCAGTACTTC
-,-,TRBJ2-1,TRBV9,CASSPAWGGSREQFF,TGTGCCAGCAGCCCCGCCTGGGGGGGCTCGCGTGAGCAGTTCTTC
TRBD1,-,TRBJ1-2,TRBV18,CASSPESGQPYGYTF,TGTGCCAGCTCACCTGAGTCGGGACAGCCTTATGGCTACACCTTC
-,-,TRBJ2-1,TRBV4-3,CASSQASGIEQFF,TGCGCCAGCAGCCAAGCTTCAGGGATTGAGCAGTTCTTC
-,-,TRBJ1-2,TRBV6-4,CASRTRDRERYGYTF,TGTGCCAGCAGAACCCGCGACAGAGAACGCTATGGCTACACCTTC
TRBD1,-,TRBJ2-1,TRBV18,CASSGTGGSSYNEQFF,TGTGCCAGTTCCGGGACAGGCGGCAGCTCCTACAATGAGCAGTTCTTC
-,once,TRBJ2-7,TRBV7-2,CASSLRGTSYEQYF,TGTGCCAGCAGCTTACGGGGGACCTCCTACGAGCAGTACTTC
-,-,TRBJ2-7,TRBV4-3,CASSQGQAYEQYF,TGCGCCAGCAGCCAGGGACAAGCCTACGAGCAGTACTTC
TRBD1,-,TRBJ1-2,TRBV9,CASSVGPQGQGYTF,TGTGCCAGCAGCGTGGGACCACAGGGGCAAGGCTACACCTTC
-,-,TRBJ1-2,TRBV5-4,CASSSAGSSYGYTF,TGTGCCAGCAGCTCCGCGGGTTCATCTTATGGCTACACCTTC
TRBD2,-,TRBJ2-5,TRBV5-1,CASSTAGTSGETQYF,TGCGCCAGCAGCACAGCCGGGACTAGCGGAGAGACCCAGTACTTC